Each of the 31 T cell receptor beta chains below was sequenced from the same sample in a study of cytomegalovirus exposure and HLA in healthy donors. 60 Vbeta and 13 Jbeta primers were used in PCR. Sequenced by immunoSEQ multiplex PCR; TCRdb stores in-frame clones only, minus some. This table holds about 130,000 clones, roughly 85% found once. The sample was PBMCs. The receptors shown here come from a woman aged 40 to 55 in good health and CMV-seropositive.

This rearrangement joins TRBV20-1 to TRBJ2-4, with TRBD1 as a possible D gene (6 bases). Germline CDR1 reads DFQATT; CDR2 reads SNEGSKA (reference sequence). V was clipped by 2 bases and J by 8 bases, with 7 bases between them. The CDR3 is 11 amino acids. The CDR3 DNA reads TGCAGTGCTAGAAAGGGGGACATTCAGTACTTC. Its protein product is CSARKGDIQYF.

The chain recombines TRBV28 with TRBJ1-5; TRBD1 agrees at 7 bases. Germline V gives CDR1 MDHEN, CDR2 SYDVKM. The ends lost 5 bases at V and 3 bases at J; junction bases unmatched: 16. CDR3 length: 18 amino acids. CDR3 DNA sequence: TGTGCCAGCAGTGTTCTTTCTTTCCGGACAGGCTACAATCAGCCCCAGCATTTT. Encoded protein: CASSVLSFRTGYNQPQHF.

The genes are TRBV7-9 and TRBJ2-5, with 8 bases lining up with TRBD2. J was trimmed by 2 bases and V by 5 bases; bases with no gene match: 10. Germline V CDR1 and CDR2: SEHNR, FQNEAQ (reference sequence). This CDR3 has 16 amino acids. The CDR3 nucleotides are TGTGCCAGCAGCCTAATGACGGGACTAGGACAAGAGACCCAGTACTTC. Translated, it gives CASSLMTGLGQETQYF.

This chain links TRBV6-4 with TRBJ2-3, with 7 bases that match TRBD2. CDR3 length: 14 amino acids. Germline trimming cut 3 bases from V and 4 bases from J; bases unmatched to any gene: 4. CDR1 is MRHNA and CDR2 is SNTAGT in the germline V gene. CDR3 sequence reads: CASSDGGSPDTQYF. For the CDR3, the DNA is TGTGCCAGCAGTGATGGCGGGAGCCCAGATACGCAGTATTTT.

V gene TRBV7-9 combines with J gene TRBJ2-5; a possible D gene is TRBD2 (7 bases). TRBJ2-7 explains the end of the DNA better; the J call may be wrong. CDR1 and CDR2 from the germline V gene are SEHNR and FQNEAQ (reference sequence). The CDR3 spans 12 residues. CDR3 bases: TGTGCCAGCAGCGGAGGGGGGGACGAGCAGTACTTC. Protein product: CASSGGGDEQYF.

This CDR3 is CASSLGLAGGRGAYNEQFF. In DNA, the CDR3 is TGCGCCAGCAGCTTGGGACTAGCGGGAGGGCGAGGGGCCTACAATGAGCAGTTCTTC. V gene TRBV5-1 combines with J gene TRBJ2-1; 14 bases map to TRBD2. This CDR3 spans 19 amino acids. Germline CDR1 is SGHRS and CDR2 is YFSETQ. The J segment lost 2 bases and the V segment lost 0 bases, leaving 7 bases of the junction unmatched.

The chain recombines TRBV9 with TRBJ2-7; 12 nucleotides agree with TRBD2. The CDR3 is 14 amino acids. V gave up 4 bases and J gave up 5 bases; unmatched junction bases: 4. Germline V gene lookup returns CDR1 SGDLS and CDR2 YYNGEE. The CDR3 DNA reads as TGTGCCAGCAGCCCCCGACTAGCGGGAGACGAGCAGTACTTC. It is translated as CASSPRLAGDEQYF.

CDR3 DNA: TGCGCCAGCAGTGAGTCGACTAGCGGGAGTTACAATGAGCAGTTCTTC. Translated: CASSESTSGSYNEQFF. This chain links TRBV10-1 with TRBJ2-1, with 12 bases identical to TRBD2. CDR3 size: 16 residues. Germline V CDR1 and CDR2: WNHNN, SYGVQD (reference sequence). V dropped 0 bases and J dropped 4; count of bases not matched to a gene: 1.

The V and J genes are TRBV28 and TRBJ1-2; D uncertain. This CDR3 spans 13 amino acids. Germline V gene lookup returns CDR1 MDHEN and CDR2 SYDVKM. V shed 6 bases and J shed 8 bases, with 16 bases lying between them. The CDR3 nucleotides are TGTGCCAGCAGCAATCAGAGGGCGCGGGGCTACACCTTC. This gives the protein CASSNQRARGYTF.

This clone occurred a few times. The genes are TRBV27 and TRBJ1-1; TRBD1 is a possible D gene (5 bases). Looked up from germline, CDR1 is MNHEY and CDR2 is SMNVEV (reference sequence). CDR3 size: 13 residues. V lost 8 bases to trimming and J lost 3 bases, with 13 bases between them. CDR3 DNA: TGTGCCAGCGGGGGGTTCGAGGACACTGAAGCTTTCTTT. It translates to CASGGFEDTEAFF.

In this sample, this clone turned up a few times. This chain uses TRBV7-6 with TRBJ2-7, with D unresolved. The CDR3 sequence is 12 residues long. Trimming removed 5 bases at V and 5 bases at J, with 10 bases between. Germline CDR1 and CDR2: SGHVS and FNYEAQ. CDR3 protein: CASSSTAHEQYF. CDR3 sequence (DNA): TGTGCCAGCAGCAGCACAGCTCACGAGCAGTACTTC.

The table lists this clone with a few counts. J is TRBJ2-1 and V is TRBV6-5; D is possibly TRBD1 (6 bases). V lost 4 bases and J 5 bases, leaving 12 bases between the germline ends. The CDR3 covers 14 residues. CDR1 and CDR2 (germline): MNHEY, SVGAGI. DNA of the CDR3: TGTGCCAGCAGTTCGGACAGCTTAGACAATGAGCAGTTCTTC. Encoded protein: CASSSDSLDNEQFF.

The rearrangement uses TRBV10-1 and TRBJ2-3, with D perhaps matching TRBD1 (7 bases). Germline V gives CDR1 WNHNN, CDR2 SYGVQD (reference sequence). This CDR3 spans 14 amino acids. V dropped 3 bases and J dropped 2 bases, with 9 bases sitting between them. CDR3 residues: CASSDRGVTDTQYF. CDR3 in DNA: TGCGCCAGCAGTGACAGGGGGGTCACAGATACGCAGTATTTT.

The chain uses TRBV27 and TRBJ2-3; 9 nucleotides align to TRBD2. V shed 0 bases and J 5 bases; nucleotides not matched to a gene: 9. Germline V lookup: CDR1 MNHEY, CDR2 SMNVEV (reference sequence). The CDR3 extends over 17 amino acids. CDR3 sequence reads: CASSLSASGIIEDTQYF. The CDR3 DNA is TGTGCCAGCAGTTTATCCGCTAGCGGGATAATAGAAGATACGCAGTATTTT.

The gene calls are TRBV5-6 and TRBJ2-7; the match to TRBD1 covers 9 bases. The CDR3 runs to 14 residues. Germline CDR1 reads SGHDT; CDR2 reads YYEEEE. V dropped 4 bases and J dropped 3; count of bases not matched to a gene: 5. CDR3 residues: CASSGGQGIYEQYF. The CDR3 nucleotides read TGTGCCAGCAGCGGCGGACAGGGGATCTACGAGCAGTACTTC. Looking up the rest from reference TRBV5-6 and TRBJ2-7 gives the full variable domain: DAGVTQSPTHLIKTRGQQVTLRCSPKSGHDTVSWYQQALGQGPQFIFQYYEEEERQRGNFPDRFSGHQFPNYSSELNVNALLLGDSALYLCASSGGQGIYEQYFGPGTRLTVT.

V usage is TRBV27 and J usage is TRBJ2-1; D gene unclear. V lost 0 bases to trimming and J lost 5 bases, with 8 bases between them. In germline, CDR1 is MNHEY, CDR2 SMNVEV (reference sequence). The CDR3 spans 14 residues. The CDR3 coding sequence is TGTGCCAGCAGTTTATCACACAGACACAATGAGCAGTTCTTC. Encoded protein: CASSLSHRHNEQFF.

A remark on this clone: One end of the junction does not line up with germline, which may come from a read error. At the DNA level, this CDR3 is encoded by other sequences in the same sample as well. V is TRBV5-6 and J is TRBJ2-7, with D possibly matching TRBD2 (5 bases). CDR3 length equals 13 residues. Germline CDR1 is SGHDT and CDR2 is YYEEEE. The CDR3 bases are TGCGCCAGCAGCTTGTTACTAGAGTACGAGCAGTACTTC. It translates to CASSLLLEYEQYF.

The chain uses TRBV30 and TRBJ1-5; 8 bases fit TRBD1. Per the germline V gene, CDR1 is GTSNPN and CDR2 is SVGIG (reference sequence). Losses at the gene ends were 2 bases for V and 7 bases for J; bases not matched to a gene: 10. CDR3 length: 15 amino acids. CDR3 protein: CAWSTWTGTGQPQHF. CDR3 nucleotides: TGTGCCTGGAGTACCTGGACAGGGACTGGACAGCCCCAGCATTTT.

Turning to this clone: The sample has other DNA sequences that encode this CDR3 too. The chain uses TRBV27 and TRBJ1-5; D is ambiguous. The CDR3 is 14 residues long. From germline, CDR1 is MNHEY and CDR2 SMNVEV (reference sequence). V was clipped by 0 bases and J by 2 bases, with 5 bases between them. DNA for the CDR3: TGTGCCAGCAGTTTATCGCGTGGCAATCAGCCCCAGCATTTT. It codes for CASSLSRGNQPQHF.

This chain uses TRBV27 with TRBJ2-3; 9 positions match TRBD2. CDR1 is MNHEY, CDR2 SMNVEV, per germline (reference sequence). There are 14 residues in the CDR3. V lost 5 bases to trimming and J lost 1 base; unmatched junction nucleotides: 1. The CDR3 loop is CASSRLAGTDTQYF. CDR3 coding DNA: TGTGCCAGCAGTCGACTAGCGGGCACAGATACGCAGTATTTT.

This clone was recorded a few times. The gene calls are TRBV7-9 and TRBJ1-1; the match to TRBD1 covers 7 bases. CDR1 and CDR2 from the germline V gene are SEHNR and FQNEAQ (reference sequence). The J segment lost 7 bases and the V segment lost 6 bases, leaving 5 bases of the junction unmatched. CDR3 length: 12 amino acids. CDR3: CASRGQVGEAFF. DNA for the CDR3: TGTGCCAGCAGAGGACAGGTGGGTGAAGCTTTCTTT.

The chain has TRBV2 and TRBJ2-3, with TRBD2 identical over 11 bases. V shed 1 base, J shed 5 bases, and the junction held 2 bases outside the gene matches. Germline V gene lookup returns CDR1 SNHLY and CDR2 FYNNEI. The CDR3 is 15 residues long. The CDR3 protein is CASSEVAGGIDTQYF. The CDR3 nucleotides read TGTGCCAGCAGTGAAGTAGCGGGAGGGATAGATACGCAGTATTTT.

This clone was picked up one time. The chain combines TRBV4-1 with TRBJ2-3; 7 nucleotides match TRBD2. V trimming: 1 base; J trimming: 2 bases; junction bases outside the gene matches: 6. Per the germline V gene, CDR1 is MGHRA and CDR2 is YSYEKL. The CDR3 runs to 16 residues. The CDR3 nucleotides are TGCGCCAGCAGCCAAGCGGCGGGAGACCCCACAGATACGCAGTATTTT. Protein sequence: CASSQAAGDPTDTQYF.

The V and J genes are TRBV13 and TRBJ2-7, with 7 bases identical to TRBD1. V lost 5 bases and J lost 5; bases outside the gene matches: 6. The CDR3 consists of 13 residues. Germline assignment: CDR1 PRHDT and CDR2 FYEKMQ (reference sequence). CDR3 DNA: TGTGCCAGCAGCGCGACAGGGATCGACGAGCAGTACTTC. It is translated as CASSATGIDEQYF.

The chain couples TRBV6-1 to TRBJ1-2; D ambiguous. Trimming cost V 0 bases and J 7 bases, with 18 bases left between them. The CDR3 spans 16 residues. Germline CDR1 and CDR2: MNHNS and SASEGT. The CDR3 coding sequence is TGTGCCAGCAGTGAAGCCTCTACGAGGGCCCTGCGTGGCTACACCTTC. This sequence encodes CASSEASTRALRGYTF.

With regard to this clone: An end of the junction differs from the germline gene, which may be a read error. V is TRBV7-7 and J is TRBJ2-3, with a tentative D call TRBD2 (6 bases). The CDR3 is made up of 15 amino acids. The germline gives CDR1 SSHAT, CDR2 FNYEAQ (reference sequence). The CDR3 reads CASSLSGVAPDTQYF. The CDR3 DNA follows: TGTGCTAGCAGCTTATCGGGAGTGGCCCCAGATACGCAGTATTTT.

The chain joins TRBV19 to TRBJ2-1; 14 bases are shared with TRBD2. Germline V CDR1 and CDR2: LNHDA, SQIVND (reference sequence). With V trimmed by 4 bases and J by 8 bases, 10 bases remained unmatched. CDR3 length equals 17 residues. CDR3 loop: CASSNVPGLAGVYEQFF. In DNA, the CDR3 is TGTGCCAGTAGTAACGTCCCGGGACTAGCGGGAGTTTATGAGCAGTTCTTC.

Only one count was recorded for this clone. The chain uses TRBV19 and TRBJ1-2; D is possibly TRBD1 (6 bases). V gave up 5 bases and J gave up 8 bases, with 18 bases separating them. This CDR3 is built from 14 residues. Germline V lookup: CDR1 LNHDA, CDR2 SQIVND (reference sequence). CDR3 in DNA: TGTGCCAGTAGTGTTGACAGGACCTCGTGGGGCTACACCTTC. The encoded protein is CASSVDRTSWGYTF. Using reference TRBV19 and TRBJ1-2 for the parts outside the CDR3, the full variable domain is DGGITQSPKYLFRKEGQNVTLSCEQNLNHDAMYWYRQDPGQGLRLIYYSQIVNDFQKGDIAEGYSVSREKKESFPLTVTSAQKNPTAFYLCASSVDRTSWGYTFGSGTRLTVV.

J is TRBJ2-1 and V is TRBV5-1, with TRBD2 identical over 14 bases. Trimming cost V 4 bases and J 9 bases; bases outside gene matches: 18. The CDR3 totals 19 residues. Germline V lookup: CDR1 SGHRS, CDR2 YFSETQ. The DNA for the CDR3 is TGCGCCAGCAGCGGGACTAGCGGGAGTCGGCCGGTTCGATACGGTGAGCAGTTCTTC. It yields the protein CASSGTSGSRPVRYGEQFF.

This sequence joins TRBV25-1 and TRBJ1-6; TRBD1 matches 9 bases. J was trimmed by 7 bases and V by 6 bases; bases with no gene match: 4. Germline loops: CDR1 MGHDK, CDR2 SYGVNS. This CDR3 spans 14 amino acids. CDR3 sequence: CASRGTGRNSPLHF. The CDR3 coding sequence is TGTGCCAGCAGAGGGACAGGGAGGAATTCACCCCTCCACTTT. Complete variable domain (other parts from reference TRBV25-1 and TRBJ1-6): EADIYQTPRYLVIGTGKKITLECSQTMGHDKMYWYQQDPGMELHLIHYSYGVNSTEKGDLSSESTVSRIRTEHFPLTLESARPSHTSQYLCASRGTGRNSPLHFGNGTRLTVT.

This chain joins TRBV7-3 and TRBJ2-2, with D unclear. From germline, CDR1 is SGHTA and CDR2 FQGTGA. The CDR3 extends over 15 amino acids. Trimming cost V 1 base and J 1 base, with 7 bases left between them. CDR3 region: CASSLNHLNTGELFF. The CDR3 nucleotides are TGTGCCAGCAGCTTAAACCACTTGAACACCGGGGAGCTGTTTTTT. The full variable domain, completed using reference TRBV7-3 and TRBJ2-2, is GAGVSQTPSNKVTEKGKYVELRCDPISGHTALYWYRQSLGQGPEFLIYFQGTGAADDSGLPNDRFFAVRPEGSVSTLKIQRTERGDSAVYLCASSLNHLNTGELFFGEGSRLTVL.